This is a list of T cell receptor beta chains from one sample in a study. Via MiXCR, TCRdb re-called the 5' RACE reads, giving one row per CDR3 protein. The data contain around 50,000 distinct CDR3 sequences, roughly 15% of them singletons. Specimen: naive CD4+ T cells sorted from blood. Source of these receptors: a female donor with breast cancer. The CDR3 runs from the conserved cysteine through the conserved F or W. A D gene is named only where the DNA matches it firmly. Clone sizes are given selectively: once, few, many, or a class where the clone is expanded.

clone_size	v_call	cdr3_length	j_call	d_call	cdr3_aa	cdr3_nt
few	TRBV5-6	15	TRBJ2-5	TRBD2	CASSLEGLAEETQYF	TGTGCCAGCAGCTTGGAGGGACTAGCGGAAGAGACCCAGTACTTC
many	TRBV9	13	TRBJ1-1	NA	CASSVARDTEAFF	TGTGCCAGCAGCGTAGCCAGGGACACTGAAGCTTTCTTT
many	TRBV20-1	15	TRBJ2-1	TRBD2	CSANPSGRGGNEQFF	TGCAGTGCTAATCCTAGCGGGAGAGGCGGCAATGAGCAGTTCTTC
few	TRBV6-5	12	TRBJ2-4	NA	CASGTGRNIQYF	TGTGCCAGCGGAACCGGGAGAAACATTCAGTACTTC
many	TRBV11-2	14	TRBJ1-1	NA	CASSPDRRRTEAFF	TGTGCCAGCAGCCCAGACAGGAGAAGGACTGAAGCTTTCTTT
few	TRBV7-9	17	TRBJ2-1	NA	CASSPPRGKMSYNEQFF	TGTGCCAGCAGCCCGCCTAGAGGGAAGATGTCCTACAATGAGCAGTTCTTC
many	TRBV12-3/TRBV12-4	15	TRBJ2-1	TRBD1	CASSLAGGSYNEQFF	TGTGCCAGCAGTTTGGCAGGGGGCTCCTACAATGAGCAGTTCTTC
NA	TRBV5-5	17	TRBJ2-3	TRBD2	CASSLAVASGATDTQYF	TGTGCCAGCAGCTTGGCCGTGGCTAGCGGGGCCACAGATACGCAGTATTTT
NA	TRBV5-1	16	TRBJ2-1	TRBD2	CASSATGTSPYNEQFF	TGCGCCAGCAGCGCGACCGGGACTAGCCCATACAATGAGCAGTTCTTC
few	TRBV6-6	13	TRBJ2-3	NA	CASSYADTDTQYF	TGTGCCAGCAGTTACGCCGACACAGATACGCAGTATTTT
NA	TRBV4-3	18	TRBJ1-6	NA	CASSQVPTGAGGGSPLHF	TGCGCCAGCAGCCAAGTCCCAACCGGGGCAGGCGGGGGTTCACCCCTCCACTTT
few	TRBV28	14	TRBJ2-7	TRBD1	CASSFGDSSYEQYF	TGTGCCAGCAGTTTTGGGGACAGCTCCTACGAGCAGTACTTC
few	TRBV5-1	17	TRBJ2-2	TRBD2	CASRAPLSGSDTGELFF	TGCGCCAGCCGAGCCCCACTTAGCGGGAGCGATACCGGGGAGCTGTTTTTT
few	TRBV5-1	14	TRBJ2-1	NA	CASSLASGVSEQFF	TGCGCCAGCAGCTTGGCTTCAGGAGTCAGTGAGCAGTTCTTC
NA	TRBV5-6	16	TRBJ1-1	NA	CASSLGQGRSFTEAFF	TGTGCCAGCAGCTTGGGTCAGGGGCGCAGTTTCACTGAAGCTTTCTTT
NA	TRBV5-1	14	TRBJ1-1	NA	CASSYATLDTEALF	TGCGCCAGCAGCTATGCGACTTTGGACACTGAAGCTCTCTTT
few	TRBV5-1	15	TRBJ2-5	NA	CASSTSQGGQETQYF	TGCGCCAGCAGTACCTCCCAGGGGGGACAAGAGACCCAGTACTTC
many	TRBV6-5	14	TRBJ1-6	NA	CASSYSFDIPPLHF	TGTGCCAGCAGTTACTCTTTTGACATTCCACCCCTCCACTTT
few	TRBV24-1	11	TRBJ2-1	NA	CATSDLGEQFF	TGTGCCACCAGTGATTTAGGTGAGCAGTTCTTC
few	TRBV5-4	13	TRBJ1-2	NA	CASSPVEGGGYTF	TGTGCCAGCAGCCCGGTTGAAGGCGGGGGCTACACCTTC
few	TRBV30	15	TRBJ2-5	NA	CAWRYLRDTQETQYF	TGTGCCTGGAGGTATCTCCGGGACACTCAAGAGACCCAGTACTTC
few	TRBV20-1	13	TRBJ1-1	NA	CSAPARVGTEAFF	TGCAGTGCCCCTGCTCGCGTGGGCACTGAAGCTTTCTTT
NA	TRBV15	15	TRBJ2-7	NA	CATSRGVGTAYEQYF	TGTGCCACCAGCAGAGGTGTTGGCACTGCCTACGAGCAGTACTTC
NA	TRBV24-1	13	TRBJ2-2	NA	CAMGDSNTGELFF	TGTGCCATGGGGGACTCGAACACCGGGGAGCTGTTTTTT
few	TRBV7-2	13	TRBJ2-7	TRBD1	CASSKTGAYEQYF	TGTGCCAGCAGCAAGACAGGGGCCTACGAGCAGTACTTC
NA	TRBV19	16	TRBJ2-3	NA	CASSIGSGGSTDTQYF	TGTGCCAGTAGTATAGGGTCGGGCGGGAGCACAGATACGCAGTATTTT
few	TRBV10-3	12	TRBJ2-7	NA	CAIGTKAYEQYF	TGTGCCATCGGGACAAAAGCCTACGAGCAGTACTTC
few	TRBV18	15	TRBJ2-7	NA	CASSPPAAGGSEQYF	TGTGCCAGCTCACCACCGGCAGCCGGGGGTAGCGAGCAGTACTTC
few	TRBV28	15	TRBJ2-3	NA	CASSGLARNTDTQYF	TGTGCCAGCAGTGGTCTAGCGAGAAACACAGATACGCAGTATTTT
NA	TRBV10-3	13	TRBJ1-1	NA	CAISGPVNTEAFF	TGTGCCATCAGTGGGCCAGTGAACACTGAAGCTTTCTTT
NA	TRBV20-1	15	TRBJ1-4	NA	CSARDYGGENEKLFF	TGCAGTGCTAGAGATTACGGGGGGGAAAATGAAAAACTGTTTTTT
many	TRBV7-3	16	TRBJ2-5	TRBD2	CASSSRLAGVRETQYF	TGTGCCAGCAGCTCGAGACTAGCGGGAGTTCGAGAGACCCAGTACTTC
many	TRBV10-3	13	TRBJ1-6	TRBD1	CAIRDRENSPLHF	TGTGCCATCAGGGACAGGGAAAATTCACCCCTCCACTTT
many	TRBV12-3/TRBV12-4	13	TRBJ1-2	TRBD1	CASTRDRGVSYTF	TGTGCCAGCACCAGGGACAGGGGAGTTAGCTACACCTTC
many	TRBV4-3	18	TRBJ2-2	NA	CASSQDLPGARRNGELFF	TGCGCCAGCAGCCAAGATCTTCCGGGGGCACGTAGGAACGGGGAGCTGTTTTTT
NA	TRBV5-1	13	TRBJ2-2	NA	CASSLGGSRELFF	TGCGCCAGCAGCTTGGGGGGGAGCCGGGAGCTGTTTTTT
NA	TRBV7-2	13	TRBJ1-3	NA	CASSLALGNTIYF	TGTGCCAGCAGCTTAGCGCTGGGAAACACCATATATTTT
NA	TRBV28	13	TRBJ2-1	NA	CASSLSPVNEQFF	TGTGCCAGCAGCCTATCCCCTGTCAATGAGCAGTTCTTC
NA	TRBV6-1	17	TRBJ1-6	TRBD1	CASSAGQRFSYNSPLHF	TGTGCCAGCAGTGCGGGACAGCGTTTCTCCTATAATTCACCCCTCCACTTT
many	TRBV5-5	15	TRBJ2-5	TRBD2	CASSLAGGEGETQYF	TGTGCCAGCAGCTTGGCGGGGGGTGAAGGAGAGACCCAGTACTTC
many	TRBV7-9	13	TRBJ1-1	NA	CASRLTRDTEAFF	TGTGCCAGCAGATTAACACGCGACACTGAAGCTTTCTTT
NA	TRBV24-1	20	TRBJ2-1	TRBD2	CATSGAGAFVVSGSSGEQFF	TGTGCCACCAGTGGTGCGGGGGCGTTCGTCGTTAGCGGGAGCTCGGGTGAGCAGTTCTTC
few	TRBV7-2	15	TRBJ2-3	TRBD1	CASSPLDRSTDTQYF	TGTGCCAGCAGCCCCCTGGACAGGAGCACAGATACGCAGTATTTT
few	TRBV5-1	12	TRBJ2-7	NA	CASSFTDGEQYF	TGCGCCAGCAGCTTCACAGACGGCGAGCAGTACTTC
few	TRBV7-2	13	TRBJ2-7	NA	CASSRDPGYEQYF	TGTGCCAGCAGCCGAGACCCGGGCTACGAGCAGTACTTC
NA	TRBV4-1	16	TRBJ2-2	TRBD1	CASSQATRTGLGELFF	TGCGCCAGCAGCCAGGCTACGAGGACAGGGCTCGGGGAGCTGTTTTTT
few	TRBV28	13	TRBJ2-7	NA	CASSFEPFTEQYF	TGTGCCAGCAGTTTTGAGCCGTTTACGGAGCAGTACTTC
NA	TRBV20-1	14	TRBJ1-2	NA	CSTMKPTGYSGYTF	TGCAGTACCATGAAACCCACAGGGTACAGTGGCTACACCTTC
NA	TRBV5-6	15	TRBJ2-7	NA	CASSSIPGGKYEQYF	TGTGCCAGCAGCTCGATCCCCGGAGGGAAATACGAGCAGTACTTC
NA	TRBV7-9	14	TRBJ2-1	TRBD2	CASSFTSGEWEQFF	TGTGCCAGCAGCTTTACTAGCGGGGAATGGGAGCAGTTCTTC
few	TRBV12-3/TRBV12-4	14	TRBJ2-7	NA	CASSSTGQGYEQYF	TGTGCCAGCAGTTCCACAGGGCAAGGCTACGAGCAGTACTTC
NA	TRBV27	16	TRBJ2-1	TRBD1	CASSSSWDRGFNEQFF	TGTGCCAGCAGTTCCTCTTGGGACAGGGGATTCAATGAGCAGTTCTTC